The clone carrying this T cell receptor beta chain has more than one count but fewer than ten. What it binds is not known. The gene names given are mouse names. The read ends 1 residue early relative to the CDR3; the germline J gene fills the gap. The sample originates from a study of tissue T cells after allogeneic stem cell transplantation. Study-level results: Across patients, clones rarely overlapped, yet motif clusters were shared tissue-specifically.

The CDR3 extends over 13 amino acids. V lost 1 base and J lost 2, with 6 bases in between. Germline loops: CDR1 LGHNA, CDR2 YNLKQL (reference sequence). Time point specified: mouse harvest day 7 after allogeneic transplant. The graft held 10^6 splenic CD5+ T cells and 10^7 T-cell-depleted bone marrow cells. Mice had MHC-mismatched B6 into BALB/c GVHD, sampled day 7 or 14. TCRdb keeps only in-frame clones here, not all; method: immunoSEQ multiplex PCR. This sample has about 4,000 clones, with around 50% found just once. The chain links TRBV5 to TRBJ2-7; D unresolved. The TCR sequence derives from a female BALB/c mouse given C57BL/6 T cells with graft-versus-host disease after an allogeneic hematopoietic cell transplant. Source material: gut tissue. The CDR3 spells CASSQVRTYEQYF. The covered CDR3 bases are TGTGCCAGCAGCCAAGTAAGAACCTATGAACAGTAC.